This T cell receptor beta chain was documented in a study of CD8 T cells in acute hepatitis C reinfection. Sequenced by immunoSEQ multiplex PCR; TCRdb stores in-frame clones only, minus some. The table shows tens of thousands of clones, with just under 90% occurring only once. Time point denoted: naive CD8 control sorted from an acute-time-point sample. The receptor's source is a man younger than 45 with chronic hepatitis C. The sequencing input was naive CD8+ T cells from PBMCs.

The CDR3 here is CASSLEGQGQETQYF. The DNA for the CDR3 is TGTGCCAGCAGCTTAGAAGGACAGGGACAAGAGACCCAGTACTTC. The chain links TRBV13 to TRBJ2-5; 8 bases are a match to TRBD1. The CDR3 covers 15 residues. The ends lost 1 base at V and 2 bases at J; junction bases unmatched: 3. Germline V gene data show CDR1 as PRHDT and CDR2 as FYEKMQ (reference sequence).